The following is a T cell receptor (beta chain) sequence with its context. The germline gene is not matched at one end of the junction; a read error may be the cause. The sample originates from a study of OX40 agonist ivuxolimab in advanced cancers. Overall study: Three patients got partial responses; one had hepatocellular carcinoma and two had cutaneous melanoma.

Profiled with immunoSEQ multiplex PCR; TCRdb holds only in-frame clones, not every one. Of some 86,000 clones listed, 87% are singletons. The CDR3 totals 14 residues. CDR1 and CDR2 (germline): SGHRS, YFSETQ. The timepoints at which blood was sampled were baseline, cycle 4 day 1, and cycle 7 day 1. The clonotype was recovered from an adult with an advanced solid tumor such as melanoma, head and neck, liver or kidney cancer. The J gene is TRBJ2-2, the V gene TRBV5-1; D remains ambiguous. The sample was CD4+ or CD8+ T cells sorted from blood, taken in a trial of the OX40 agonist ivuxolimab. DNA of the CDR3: TGCGCCAGCAGATTGGCACCCGGGACCGGGGAGCTGTTTTTT. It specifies CASRLAPGTGELFF.